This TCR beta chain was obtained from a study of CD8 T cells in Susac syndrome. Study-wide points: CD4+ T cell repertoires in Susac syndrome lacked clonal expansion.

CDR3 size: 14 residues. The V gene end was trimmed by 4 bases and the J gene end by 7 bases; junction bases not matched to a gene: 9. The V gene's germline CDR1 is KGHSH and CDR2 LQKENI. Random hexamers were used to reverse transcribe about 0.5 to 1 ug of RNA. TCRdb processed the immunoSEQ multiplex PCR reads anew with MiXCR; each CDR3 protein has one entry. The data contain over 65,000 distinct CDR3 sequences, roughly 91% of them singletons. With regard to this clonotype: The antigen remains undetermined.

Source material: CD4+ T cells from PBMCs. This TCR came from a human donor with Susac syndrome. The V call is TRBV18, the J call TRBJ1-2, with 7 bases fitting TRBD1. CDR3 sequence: CASSRKTGAVGYTF. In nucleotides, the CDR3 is TGTGCCAGCTCACGGAAAACAGGGGCGGTTGGCTACACCTTC.